Sequencing of this TCR beta chain was carried out in a study of human T cells and chemical hapten exposure. As for the study in general: Patches that contained 0.01% DPC were applied to the upper back and read at 6 days.

Stated time point: patch test 1, 2 weeks after DPC sensitization. Treatment described: therapeutic diphenylcyclopropenone sensitization with weekly scalp DPC. The CDR3 runs to 14 residues. The germline V gene encodes CDR1 MNHEY and CDR2 SVGEGT. V lost 7 bases to trimming and J lost 2 bases, with 14 bases between them. A single record per CDR3 protein comes from TCRdb applying MiXCR to the RACE reads. Altogether approximately 400,000 distinct CDR3 sequences are present, nearly 5% being singletons, with the ten largest covering over 2%. This clonotype was seen ten or more times. The sample here was whole blood, taken in connection with sensitization to the hapten diphenylcyclopropenone (DPC). The receptor comes from a woman in her 50s with alopecia areata. Some clones in this sample may be carry-over from other donors' samples. The chain uses TRBV6-2 or TRBV6-3 and TRBJ1-1, with TRBD1 as a possible D gene (5 bases). The CDR3 bases are TGTGCCAGCATCCGGGACGGGAGAAACACTGAAGCTTTCTTT. It encodes CASIRDGRNTEAFF.